Below, 26 T cell receptor beta chains from the same sample are listed, as sequenced in a study of shared clonotypes between healthy human individuals. Naive CD8 cells were CD45RO-negative, positively selected for CCR7, excluding terminally differentiated effector memory CD45RA+ cells. The repertoire was sequenced with immunoSEQ multiplex PCR; TCRdb's copy has only in-frame clones and lacks some. The data hold about 600,000 clones, with roughly 98% observed a single time. Input material: naive CD8+ T cells sorted from blood. The receptor source for this set is a man younger than 40 in good health.

CDR3 coding DNA: TGTGCCAGCAGCGTAGTCCCACCGGGGGACCTCGACGGGGAGCTGTTTTTT. This gives the protein CASSVVPPGDLDGELFF. The chain couples TRBV9 to TRBJ2-2, with D perhaps TRBD2 (6 bases). Trimming left V 0 bases short and J 7 bases short, with 19 bases between. The CDR3 is 17 residues long. Germline assignment: CDR1 SGDLS and CDR2 YYNGEE.

The chain uses TRBV29-1 and TRBJ2-7, with D possibly TRBD2 on 5 matching bases. The CDR3 runs to 14 residues. The germline V and J ends were trimmed by 6 bases and 0 bases, with 15 bases remaining between them. Germline assignment: CDR1 SQVTM and CDR2 ANQGSEA. The DNA for the CDR3 is TGCAGCGTCCCCGACGGAACTAGCTCCTACGAGCAGTACTTC. Its translation is CSVPDGTSSYEQYF.

For this clone: Other DNA sequences in the same sample also yield this CDR3. V usage is TRBV4-3 and J usage is TRBJ2-6; D gene ambiguous. V was shortened by 0 bases and J by 0 bases, with 6 bases between the two germline ends. This CDR3 has 16 amino acids. Germline CDR1 is LGHNA and CDR2 is YSLEER. In DNA form, the CDR3 reads TGCGCCAGCAGCCAAGATCGTGGCTCTGGGGCCAACGTCCTGACTTTC. Translating it yields CASSQDRGSGANVLTF.

The gene calls are TRBV7-2 and TRBJ2-3; TRBD2 matches at 7 bases. J lost 4 bases, V lost 7 bases, and 20 bases had no gene match. Per the germline V gene, CDR1 is SGHTA and CDR2 is FQGNSA. The CDR3 runs to 18 residues. The CDR3 nucleotides read TGTGCCAGCAACGAGAGAGGGCGGGAGTTCGTAGGTGCAGATACGCAGTATTTT. This translates into CASNERGREFVGADTQYF. Variable domain in full (rest from reference TRBV7-2 and TRBJ2-3): GAGVSQSPSNKVTEKGKDVELRCDPISGHTALYWYRQSLGQGLEFLIYFQGNSAPDKSGLPSDRFSAERTGGSVSTLTIQRTQQEDSAVYLCASNERGREFVGADTQYFGPGTRLTVL.

V is TRBV6-1 and J is TRBJ2-5; the D gene is possibly TRBD1 (6 bases). The CDR3 runs 14 residues. The V gene lost 3 bases and the J gene lost 0 bases, with 8 bases spanning the gap. Germline V gene sequence: CDR1 MNHNS, CDR2 SASEGT. In nucleotides, the CDR3 is TGTGCCAGCAGTGAGTGGACAGACCAAGAGACCCAGTACTTC. This encodes CASSEWTDQETQYF.

This clone was recorded once. The V and J genes are TRBV19 and TRBJ2-1, with TRBD2 identical over 14 bases. The germline V gene has CDR1 LNHDA and CDR2 SQIVND (reference sequence). J lost 9 bases, V lost 5 bases, and 6 bases had no gene match. The CDR3 has 15 amino acids. The CDR3 protein is CASSPSGLAGVEQFF. The CDR3 DNA follows: TGTGCCAGTAGTCCATCGGGACTAGCGGGAGTTGAGCAGTTCTTC. Full variable domain (outside the CDR3, taken from reference TRBV19 and TRBJ2-1): DGGITQSPKYLFRKEGQNVTLSCEQNLNHDAMYWYRQDPGQGLRLIYYSQIVNDFQKGDIAEGYSVSREKKESFPLTVTSAQKNPTAFYLCASSPSGLAGVEQFFGPGTRLTVL.

J is TRBJ2-7 and V is TRBV6-5; D may be TRBD1 (7 bases). The CDR3 has 15 amino acids. V was pared by 5 bases and J by 3 bases, with 17 bases between. Germline-derived CDR1 and CDR2 are MNHEY and SVGAGI. The DNA of the CDR3 is TGTGCCAGCAGTAGTTGGGGGCAGGGGGGCTACGAGCAGTACTTC. Its protein is CASSSWGQGGYEQYF.

The CDR3 DNA follows: TGTGCCAGTAGTCCCTATCCTCAGGGGACCACTGAAGCTTTCTTT. Its translation: CASSPYPQGTTEAFF. The chain joins TRBV19 to TRBJ1-1; a possible D gene is TRBD1 (6 bases). V lost 5 bases to trimming and J lost 4 bases, with 17 bases between them. The CDR3 sequence is 15 residues long. CDR1 LNHDA and CDR2 SQIVND come from the germline V gene (reference sequence).

The chain combines TRBV11-2 with TRBJ2-7; 9 bases fit TRBD2. The germline gives CDR1 SGHAT, CDR2 FQNNGV. The CDR3 covers 16 residues. J gave up 1 base and V 5 bases, and 9 bases lay outside the gene matches. The CDR3 loop reads CASSNLLSGRSYEQYF. The CDR3 bases are TGTGCCAGCAGCAACCTACTAAGCGGGAGGTCCTACGAGCAGTACTTC.

Only one count was recorded for this clone. The J gene is TRBJ2-7, the V gene TRBV6-5; D call uncertain. The germline V gene has CDR1 MNHEY and CDR2 SVGAGI. The germline V and J ends were trimmed by 2 bases and 3 bases, with 11 bases remaining between them. This CDR3 region has 14 residues. CDR3 residues: CASSYGQVFYEQYF. In DNA, the CDR3 is TGTGCCAGCAGTTACGGGCAGGTCTTCTACGAGCAGTACTTC.

The chain uses TRBV19 and TRBJ2-1; D remains ambiguous. Germline CDR1 reads LNHDA; CDR2 reads SQIVND (reference sequence). The CDR3 runs 12 residues. Trimming cost V 0 bases and J 8 bases, with 5 bases left between them. CDR3 in amino acids: CASSIDPYEQFF. Written as DNA, the CDR3 is TGTGCCAGTAGTATAGATCCCTATGAGCAGTTCTTC.

The chain joins TRBV7-6 to TRBJ2-2; 7 bases are a match to TRBD2. Germline trimming cut 2 bases from V and 9 bases from J; bases unmatched to any gene: 15. This CDR3 has 17 amino acids. Germline CDR1 is SGHVS and CDR2 is FNYEAQ. This CDR3 reads CASSLYGGGGIGRELFF. The CDR3, as DNA: TGTGCCAGCAGCTTATATGGTGGCGGGGGAATCGGCCGGGAGCTGTTTTTT.

The chain carries TRBV11-3 and TRBJ2-1; 7 nucleotides align to TRBD1. This CDR3 is built from 16 residues. Germline V gene data show CDR1 as SGHNT and CDR2 as YENEEA. V shed 5 bases and J 9 bases; nucleotides not matched to a gene: 16. CDR3: CASSPRQTGLHAEQFF. CDR3 DNA: TGTGCCAGCAGCCCCAGGCAGACAGGGCTTCACGCTGAGCAGTTCTTC.

This clone appeared a single time. The CDR3 here is CSVLTLGLAGADTQYF. CDR3 DNA: TGCAGCGTTCTCACCCTGGGCCTAGCGGGAGCAGATACGCAGTATTTT. The chain recombines TRBV29-1 with TRBJ2-3; TRBD2 matches 10 bases. Germline V gene sequence: CDR1 SQVTM, CDR2 ANQGSEA. The trim removed 5 bases at V and 4 bases at J, leaving 12 bases unmatched. This CDR3 region has 16 residues.

The chain couples TRBV29-1 to TRBJ2-7; 7 bases fit TRBD2. After removal of 6 bases from V and 1 base from J, the junction contained 9 bases not matched to a gene. This CDR3 has 14 residues. Germline V CDR1 and CDR2: SQVTM, ANQGSEA. The CDR3 region has the DNA TGCAGCGTCTCGGGACTACGCTCTTCCTACGAGCAGTACTTC. It yields the protein CSVSGLRSSYEQYF.

In DNA form, the CDR3 reads TGTGCCAGCAGCCCCCGGACAACAAGGAACACTGAAGCTTTCTTT. Translation: CASSPRTTRNTEAFF. The chain couples TRBV11-2 to TRBJ1-1; possible D gene TRBD1, 5 bases. In germline, CDR1 is SGHAT, CDR2 FQNNGV. V gave up 5 bases and J gave up 1 base, with 14 bases separating them. The CDR3 loop spans 15 amino acids.

To note about this clone: One end of the junction fails to match germline, which may point to a read error. This chain joins TRBV9 and TRBJ1-1, with unresolved D. The germline CDR1 and CDR2 sequences are SGDLS and YYNGEE. There are 8 residues in the CDR3. CDR3 DNA: TGTGCCAGCAGCCCGACACATTTT. Its translation: CASSPTHF.

The rearrangement joins TRBV6-1 to TRBJ2-7; 9 positions agree with TRBD1. V was clipped by 6 bases and J by 5 bases; unmatched bases: 8. CDR1 and CDR2 (germline): MNHNS, SASEGT. The CDR3 contains 14 residues. CDR3 bases: TGTGCCAGCAGCACCGGGACAGGGTATGACGAGCAGTACTTC. It yields the protein CASSTGTGYDEQYF.

CDR3 sequence: CASSPAVLGGQGSGLYEQYF. CDR3 nucleotide sequence: TGCGCCAGCAGCCCGGCCGTTCTCGGGGGACAGGGTTCGGGGCTCTACGAGCAGTACTTC. This sequence joins TRBV4-3 and TRBJ2-7, with 9 bases that match TRBD1. This CDR3 is 20 amino acids long. CDR1 and CDR2 (germline): LGHNA, YSLEER. Losses at the gene ends were 4 bases for V and 3 bases for J; bases not matched to a gene: 22.

Comments on this clone: Given the absence of the conserved phenylalanine or tryptophan at the CDR3 end, a read error is likely. No DNA is shown, since the ends of the CDR3 on it are uncertain; the CDR3 is the one TCRdb lists. The chain is built from TRBV7-9 and TRBJ2-7; the tabulated D call, TRBD1, remains unverified against the DNA. The CDR3 sequence runs 11 residues, both termini included. CDR1 is SEHNR, CDR2 FQNEAQ, per germline (reference sequence). The CDR3 sequence is CASSGGAGQLL.

This sequence joins TRBV29-1 and TRBJ1-1; D remains ambiguous. This CDR3 contains 12 residues. Trimming pared 7 bases from V and 4 bases from J, leaving 13 bases between. The germline V gene encodes CDR1 SQVTM and CDR2 ANQGSEA. CDR3 coding DNA: TGCAGCGGCAGGCGCCTGGGCACTGAAGCTTTCTTT. Protein: CSGRRLGTEAFF.

In DNA, the CDR3 is TGCGCCAGCAGCCGAGGAGGGACTTATACCGCCTACGAGCAGTACTTC. This codes for CASSRGGTYTAYEQYF. The rearrangement joins TRBV4-1 to TRBJ2-7, with D perhaps TRBD2 (6 bases). The V gene's germline CDR1 is MGHRA and CDR2 YSYEKL. The CDR3 has 16 amino acids. V was trimmed by 4 bases and J by 2 bases, leaving 18 bases between them.

This chain joins TRBV6-1 and TRBJ2-3; possibly TRBD1 for D (6 bases). Germline CDR1 is MNHNS and CDR2 is SASEGT. Trimming stripped 1 base from V and 1 base from J, with 12 bases between. This CDR3 has 16 residues. The CDR3 nucleotides are TGTGCCAGCAGTGAAGAGGGGGAGTGGGGCACAGATACGCAGTATTTT. Encoded protein: CASSEEGEWGTDTQYF.

The chain links TRBV6-5 to TRBJ2-7; the D gene is possibly TRBD2 (5 bases). Germline loops: CDR1 MNHEY, CDR2 SVGAGI. V was cut by 2 bases and J by 3 bases, with 11 bases left in between. The CDR3 runs 14 residues. As DNA, the CDR3 is TGTGCCAGCAGTTACGGCGGGCCTTACTACGAGCAGTACTTC. Its translation is CASSYGGPYYEQYF.

For this clone: Other DNA sequences in this specimen translate into the identical CDR3. The chain joins TRBV7-6 to TRBJ2-7; TRBD1 aligns across 7 bases. Germline V gene lookup returns CDR1 SGHVS and CDR2 FNYEAQ. V dropped 3 bases and J dropped 2; count of bases not matched to a gene: 1. The CDR3 totals 13 residues. The CDR3 region has the DNA TGTGCCAGCAGCTTGGACAGGACCTACGAGCAGTACTTC. Residues: CASSLDRTYEQYF.

The chain joins TRBV7-8 to TRBJ1-4; tentative D call: TRBD1 (5 bases). V lost 1 base to trimming and J lost 1 base, with 13 bases between them. Germline values: CDR1 SGHVS, CDR2 FQNEAQ. The CDR3 contains 17 residues. The CDR3 DNA follows: TGTGCCAGCAGCTTAGAAGGGGTTGGGGGAACTAATGAAAAACTGTTTTTT. This gives the protein CASSLEGVGGTNEKLFF.